The rows below give T cell receptor beta chains drawn from one sample of a study of CD8 T cells in ankylosing spondylitis. Each CDR3 protein is one row after TCRdb ran MiXCR on the 5' RACE reads. The sample lists 400,000 to 450,000 distinct CDR3 sequences; roughly 18% were seen once. The sample comprised blood, either unsorted or a sorted T cell fraction (not recorded which). The receptors shown here come from a male donor with ankylosing spondylitis. Each CDR3 is given with its conserved first and last residue. A D gene is named only where the DNA matches it firmly. Some rows have no size entry. The others give once, few or many, or a class for an expanded clone.

TRBJ1-6 | NA | TRBV20-1 | NA | CSASYGSSYNSPLHF | TGCAGTGCTAGTTACGGGAGCTCCTATAATTCACCCCTCCACTTT
TRBJ2-5 | NA | TRBV7-9 | few | CASSSNGRGIETQYF | TGTGCCAGCAGCTCGAACGGGAGAGGAATAGAGACCCAGTACTTC
TRBJ1-2 | TRBD1 | TRBV6-5 | few | CASSHRRTGPNYGYTF | TGTGCCAGCAGTCATCGACGGACAGGTCCTAACTATGGCTACACCTTC
TRBJ1-2 | TRBD1 | TRBV24-1 | few | CATSDGDRGRGYTF | TGTGCCACCAGTGACGGCGACAGGGGGCGAGGCTACACCTTC
TRBJ2-7 | NA | TRBV7-9 | NA | CASSLGLAVNNEQYF | TGTGCCAGCAGCTTAGGGCTGGCAGTAAACAATGAGCAGTACTTC
TRBJ2-7 | TRBD1 | TRBV20-1 | NA | CSAVDGQGASEQYF | TGCAGTGCTGTAGACGGACAGGGGGCGTCCGAGCAGTACTTC
TRBJ1-1 | NA | TRBV2 | few | CASSENSGYTEAFF | TGTGCCAGCAGTGAGAATTCAGGGTACACTGAAGCTTTCTTT
TRBJ1-1 | NA | TRBV6-5 | many | CASSYSRNTEAFF | TGTGCCAGCAGTTATTCAAGGAACACTGAAGCTTTCTTT
TRBJ1-1 | NA | TRBV11-2 | NA | CASSLDGRWGSNTEAFF | TGTGCCAGCAGCTTAGATGGACGCTGGGGATCGAACACTGAAGCTTTCTTT
TRBJ1-2 | NA | TRBV29-1 | NA | CSVEDRGRTPNYGYTF | TGCAGCGTTGAAGATCGAGGGAGGACCCCTAACTATGGCTACACCTTC
TRBJ2-3 | TRBD1 | TRBV20-1 | NA | CSARNPGQGIDTQYF | TGCAGTGCTCGCAACCCGGGACAGGGTATAGATACGCAGTATTTT
TRBJ2-1 | NA | TRBV27 | NA | CASSLLGTDSRGEQFF | TGTGCCAGCAGTTTATTAGGTACCGACTCCAGGGGTGAGCAGTTCTTC
TRBJ2-1 | NA | TRBV18 | few | CASSLLLSSYNEQFF | TGTGCCAGCTCACTACTATTAAGCTCCTACAATGAGCAGTTCTTC
TRBJ2-7 | TRBD2 | TRBV5-1 | many | CASSPPTSGVYEQYF | TGCGCCAGCAGCCCCCCTACTAGCGGGGTTTACGAGCAGTACTTC
TRBJ2-7 | NA | TRBV6-5 | NA | CASSYSNRYEQYF | TGTGCCAGCAGTTACTCGAACAGATACGAGCAGTACTTC
TRBJ1-6 | NA | TRBV20-1 | few | CSASVLGQHYNSPLHF | TGCAGTGCTAGTGTCCTGGGGCAGCACTATAATTCACCCCTCCACTTT
TRBJ2-1 | NA | TRBV5-1 | NA | CASSWGRRDYNEQFF | TGCGCCAGCAGCTGGGGGAGAAGAGATTACAATGAGCAGTTCTTC
TRBJ2-1 | TRBD2 | TRBV20-1 | once | CSAPQRLAGSSRNEQFF | TGCAGTGCTCCTCAACGACTAGCGGGATCCTCGAGGAATGAGCAGTTCTTC
TRBJ2-2 | NA | TRBV12-3/TRBV12-4 | once | CASSRRLGVFTGELFF | TGTGCCAGCAGCCGCCGGTTGGGGGTCTTCACCGGGGAGCTGTTTTTT
TRBJ1-1 | NA | TRBV7-9 | NA | CASSLKGSTNTEAFF | TGTGCCAGCAGCTTAAAGGGGTCTACGAACACTGAAGCTTTCTTT
TRBJ1-4 | NA | TRBV6-1 | NA | CASSAWDLVEKLFF | TGTGCCAGCTCCGCGTGGGACTTGGTTGAAAAACTGTTTTTT
TRBJ2-3 | NA | TRBV11-3 | few | CASSLLATLTDTQYF | TGTGCCAGCAGCTTACTAGCGACCCTCACAGATACGCAGTATTTT
TRBJ2-1 | TRBD2 | TRBV6-1 | few | CASSEGTSAYNEQFF | TGTGCCAGCAGTGAAGGGACTAGCGCCTACAATGAGCAGTTCTTC
TRBJ1-2 | NA | TRBV4-3 | NA | CASSRSTGLGYGYTF | TGCGCCAGCAGCCGCTCGACAGGTTTGGGCTATGGCTACACCTTC
TRBJ2-2 | TRBD1 | TRBV20-1 | NA | CSALTGVGELFF | TGCAGTGCTCTGACAGGGGTCGGGGAGCTGTTTTTT
TRBJ2-7 | NA | TRBV3-1 | few | CASSQRGPYEQYF | TGTGCCAGCAGTCAACGGGGGCCCTACGAGCAGTACTTC
TRBJ2-7 | TRBD1 | TRBV29-1 | NA | CSAASGTGLYEQYF | TGCAGCGCAGCCTCCGGGACAGGGCTTTACGAGCAGTACTTC
TRBJ1-5 | NA | TRBV12-3/TRBV12-4 | many | CASSLGTFNSNQPQHF | TGTGCCAGCAGTTTGGGGACATTTAATAGCAATCAGCCCCAGCATTTT
TRBJ2-1 | NA | TRBV2 | few | CASSEGVRNEQFF | TGTGCCAGCAGTGAGGGGGTACGGAATGAGCAGTTCTTC
TRBJ2-5 | NA | TRBV20-1 | few | CSAHLTGPQETQYF | TGCAGTGCTCACTTAACAGGGCCTCAGGAGACCCAGTACTTC
TRBJ2-7 | TRBD2 | TRBV5-1 | few | CASSPLSGVIHEQYF | TGCGCCAGCAGCCCCTTGAGCGGGGTGATTCACGAGCAGTACTTC
TRBJ2-3 | NA | TRBV25-1 | few | CASSAATDTQYF | TGTGCCAGCAGTGCTGCCACAGATACGCAGTATTTT
TRBJ2-3 | NA | TRBV2 | many | CASSESRRSTDTQYF | TGTGCCAGCAGTGAGTCCAGGAGAAGCACAGATACGCAGTATTTT
TRBJ2-1 | TRBD2 | TRBV28 | few | CASGTTLSGEQFF | TGTGCCTCCGGGACTACGCTTTCGGGTGAGCAGTTCTTC
TRBJ2-3 | TRBD2 | TRBV2 | few | CASNPVSGGFTDTQYF | TGTGCCAGCAACCCCGTTAGCGGGGGGTTCACAGATACGCAGTATTTT
TRBJ2-7 | TRBD1 | TRBV12-3/TRBV12-4 | NA | CASSATGGIYEQYF | TGTGCCAGCAGTGCGACAGGGGGCATCTACGAGCAGTACTTC
TRBJ2-7 | NA | TRBV7-2 | NA | CASSLGQKYEQYF | TGTGCCAGCAGCTTAGGACAGAAATACGAGCAGTACTTC
TRBJ2-1 | NA | TRBV18 | NA | CASSPARGGNEQFF | TGTGCCAGCTCACCGGCTAGAGGAGGAAATGAGCAGTTCTTC
TRBJ2-7 | NA | TRBV28 | NA | CASRQPAYEQYF | TGTGCCAGCAGACAGCCCGCCTACGAGCAGTACTTC
TRBJ1-3 | TRBD1 | TRBV29-1 | NA | CSVEGPGTGAGNTIYF | TGCAGCGTTGAGGGTCCCGGGACAGGGGCTGGAAACACCATATATTTT
TRBJ2-2 | TRBD2 | TRBV3-1 | NA | CASSQRTSGATGELFF | TGTGCCAGCAGCCAACGGACTAGCGGTGCGACCGGGGAGCTGTTTTTT
TRBJ2-1 | TRBD2 | TRBV4-1 | few | CASGVGSGGPKTYNEQFF | TGCGCCAGCGGGGTGGGTAGCGGGGGCCCTAAGACCTACAATGAGCAGTTCTTC
TRBJ2-5 | NA | TRBV7-6 | NA | CASSFRGAGTTQETQYF | TGTGCCAGCAGCTTTCGGGGGGCCGGGACGACCCAAGAGACCCAGTACTTC
TRBJ2-1 | TRBD2 | TRBV18 | NA | CASSRQSGLAGSNEQFF | TGTGCCAGCTCACGACAGAGTGGACTAGCGGGGTCCAATGAGCAGTTCTTC
TRBJ2-1 | TRBD2 | TRBV6-1 | few | CASSEDVSGRASYNEQFF | TGTGCCAGCAGTGAAGACGTTAGCGGGAGGGCCTCCTACAATGAGCAGTTCTTC
TRBJ1-4 | TRBD1 | TRBV20-1 | NA | CSAVQGGGEKLFF | TGCAGTGCTGTTCAGGGGGGTGGAGAAAAACTGTTTTTT
TRBJ2-7 | NA | TRBV7-8 | NA | CASSLVPGVTYEQYF | TGTGCCAGCAGCTTAGTACCGGGAGTAACCTACGAGCAGTACTTC
TRBJ2-7 | NA | TRBV28 | few | CASSGRQGLRRQYF | TGTGCCAGCAGTGGGCGGCAGGGACTTAGACGGCAGTACTTC
TRBJ2-1 | TRBD1 | TRBV12-3/TRBV12-4 | few | CASSPNPGQGGNEQFF | TGTGCCAGCAGCCCGAACCCGGGACAGGGAGGGAATGAGCAGTTCTTC